Listed below are T cell receptor beta chains from one sample, sequenced in a study of shared clonotypes between healthy human individuals. The protocol was immunoSEQ multiplex PCR, while the TCRdb copy is restricted to in-frame clones and leaves out a portion. The table includes about a million clones, over 60% detected once. Source material: memory CD4+ T cells sorted from blood. Receptors were obtained from a man aged 18-30 years in good health. CDR3s include the opening cysteine and the closing phenylalanine or tryptophan. The D gene is left open where the match is weak.

d_gene: TRBD2; v_gene: TRBV14; CDR3aa: CASSPSLAVTDTQYF
d_gene: NA; v_gene: TRBV5-1; CDR3aa: CASSLQRNSYEQYF
d_gene: TRBD1; v_gene: TRBV5-6; CDR3aa: CASSVWDRVNYGYTF
d_gene: NA; v_gene: TRBV15; CDR3aa: CATSRDVPNTEAFF
d_gene: NA; v_gene: TRBV7-2; CDR3aa: CASSGQSNQPQHF
d_gene: NA; v_gene: TRBV10-3; CDR3aa: CAISEGRGSGANVLTF
d_gene: TRBD1; v_gene: TRBV19; CDR3aa: CASKGQVDSPLHF
d_gene: TRBD2; v_gene: TRBV18; CDR3aa: CASSRTSGSYEQYF
d_gene: NA; v_gene: TRBV2; CDR3aa: CASATHETQYF
d_gene: TRBD1; v_gene: TRBV30; CDR3aa: CAWRKGDRVEEKLFF
d_gene: NA; v_gene: TRBV7-3; CDR3aa: CASSLGGRETQYF
d_gene: TRBD1; v_gene: TRBV19; CDR3aa: CASSEDRASVTQYF
d_gene: NA; v_gene: TRBV30; CDR3aa: CAWTILASGGYTF
d_gene: NA; v_gene: TRBV30; CDR3aa: CAWSGGDSNQPQHF